The T cell receptor (beta chain) under discussion was sequenced for a study of human T cells and chemical hapten exposure. About the research overall: 2% DPC was applied to approximately 2 cm by approximately 2 cm of upper inner arm skin for sensitization. The study, taken as a whole, reports: TCRs at high frequency, those above 1 in 1000, did not change with DPC sensitization.

This clonotype was detected many times. Its target is not known. Library construction involved attaching unique molecular identifiers to individual cDNA molecules, which allowed quantitative, reproducible TCR counting. TCRdb analysed the RACE reads with MiXCR anew, one entry per CDR3 protein. The sample shows about 57,000 distinct CDR3 sequences, about a tenth of them seen only once. As for time point: patch test 1, 2 weeks after DPC sensitization. The sample's treatment: therapeutic diphenylcyclopropenone sensitization with weekly scalp DPC. The material sequenced was whole blood, taken in connection with sensitization to the hapten diphenylcyclopropenone (DPC). This TCR was recovered from a woman in her thirties or forties with alopecia areata. Some clones in this sample may be carry-over from other donors' samples.

The CDR3 here is CASSLPGTGPGNTIYF. The CDR3, as DNA: TGTGCCAGCAGCTTGCCCGGGACAGGCCCTGGAAACACCATATATTTT. The V gene is TRBV5-4, the J gene TRBJ1-3, with 8 nucleotides matching TRBD1. Trimming at V came to 1 base and at J to 2 bases, leaving 5 bases not matched to a gene. Germline V gives CDR1 SGHNT, CDR2 YYREEE (reference sequence). This CDR3 has 16 amino acids.